Following are 27 T cell receptor beta chains from one sample sequenced in a study of circulating tumor DNA in untreated peripheral T-cell lymphoma. Measured with immunoSEQ multiplex PCR; TCRdb has only the in-frame clones, and not every one. The repertoire holds roughly 7,300 clones, with roughly 80% as singletons. The specimen sequenced was tumor tissue. These receptors were obtained from a human donor with peripheral T-cell lymphoma.

J is TRBJ2-1 and V is TRBV6-8; 11 nucleotides match TRBD2. Germline V CDR1 and CDR2: MNHGY, SAAAGT. This CDR3 has 16 residues. V shed 6 bases and J 1 base; nucleotides not matched to a gene: 5. The CDR3: CASSSRLAGSYNEQFF. CDR3 coding DNA: TGTGCCAGCAGCTCTAGACTAGCGGGGTCCTACAATGAGCAGTTCTTC.

The CDR3 reads CASSQERTGFGDEQYF. CDR3 in DNA: TGCGCCAGCAGCCAAGAGCGGACTGGTTTTGGGGACGAGCAGTACTTC. The V call is TRBV5-1, the J call TRBJ2-7, with a weak D call TRBD2 (5 bases). V shed 4 bases and J shed 5 bases, with 22 bases lying between them. CDR3 length: 16 amino acids. Germline assignment: CDR1 SGHRS and CDR2 YFSETQ.

The genes are TRBV1 and TRBJ2-2; TRBD2 is the table's D call and was not checked against the DNA. TRBV1 is a pseudogene locus. The CDR3 runs to 17 residues. CDR3: CASSQPELVFVPGELFF. CDR3 sequence (DNA): TGCGCCAGCAGCCAACCCGAACTAGTCTTCGTCCCCGGGGAGCTGTTTTTT.

The chain employs TRBV11-1 and TRBJ2-2; D tentatively fits TRBD1 or TRBD2 (5 bases each). Trimming left V 2 bases short and J 4 bases short, with 11 bases between. The CDR3 contains 15 residues. Germline V gives CDR1 SGHAT, CDR2 FQDESV (reference sequence). Here the CDR3 DNA reads TGTGCCAGCAGCTTAACAGGACTTTCCACCGGGGAGCTGTTTTTT. It yields the protein CASSLTGLSTGELFF.

This rearrangement joins TRBV28 to TRBJ1-4; TRBD1 matches at 9 bases. J gave up 2 bases and V 5 bases, and 6 bases lay outside the gene matches. CDR3 size: 16 residues. Looked up from germline, CDR1 is MDHEN and CDR2 is SYDVKM. The CDR3 DNA is TGTGCCAGCAGTGGACAGGGGAGATTCACTAATGAAAAACTGTTTTTT. Its translation: CASSGQGRFTNEKLFF. Together with reference TRBV28 and TRBJ1-4, the CDR3 gives the full variable domain: DVKVTQSSRYLVKRTGEKVFLECVQDMDHENMFWYRQDPGLGLRLIYFSYDVKMKEKGDIPEGYSVSREKKERFSLILESASTNQTSMYLCASSGQGRFTNEKLFFGSGTQLSVL.

The V call is TRBV19, the J call TRBJ2-7; D is tentatively TRBD1 or TRBD2 (5 bases each). This CDR3 contains 15 residues. Between the trimmed V and J ends, which lost 5 bases and 4 bases, there was a span of 18 bases. CDR1 is LNHDA, CDR2 SQIVND, per germline (reference sequence). The DNA for the CDR3 is TGTGCCAGTAGTTCCCAGGGAGTCGGTCGGTACGAGCAGTACTTC. Translation: CASSSQGVGRYEQYF.

This clone was recorded once. The V call is TRBV11-3, the J call TRBJ1-5, with D unresolved. The V end lost 2 bases, the J end lost 4 bases, and 12 bases lay between the germline ends. The CDR3 consists of 15 residues. The germline CDR1 and CDR2 sequences are SGHNT and YENEEA. Here the CDR3 reads CASSLTGGVNQPQHF. The CDR3, as DNA: TGTGCCAGCAGCTTAACCGGCGGAGTAAATCAGCCCCAGCATTTT.

There are a few counts of this clone. The rearrangement links TRBV6-8 to TRBJ2-7, with D uncertain. Trimming removed 10 bases from V and 0 bases from J, with 13 bases in between. Per germline, CDR1 MNHGY and CDR2 SAAAGT. The CDR3 is 13 amino acids. The CDR3 region is CAIGAESSYEQYF. For the CDR3, the DNA is TGTGCCATCGGCGCGGAAAGCTCCTACGAGCAGTACTTC.

This chain connects TRBV19 to TRBJ2-7; D may match TRBD1 or TRBD2 (5 bases each). The V end was cut by 10 bases, the J end by 4 bases, with 20 bases between. CDR3 size: 14 residues. Germline-derived CDR1 and CDR2 are LNHDA and SQIVND (reference sequence). The CDR3, as DNA: TGTGCCACCAGAGCATCTATTGGGGGTTACGAGCAGTACTTC. Translation: CATRASIGGYEQYF.

This clone was counted only a few times. The gene calls are TRBV19 and TRBJ1-5; TRBD1 might be the D (6 bases). The germline gives CDR1 LNHDA, CDR2 SQIVND (reference sequence). The CDR3 spans 14 residues. Deletions cut 6 bases from V and 8 bases from J, with 17 bases between. The CDR3 DNA reads as TGTGCCAGTAGGAACTCGGGGCAGGGGAAGCCCCAGCATTTT. Translated, it gives CASRNSGQGKPQHF.

V is TRBV6-8 and J is TRBJ1-4; D not certain. Germline V gene sequence: CDR1 MNHGY, CDR2 SAAAGT. The CDR3 consists of 15 residues. V was shortened by 5 bases and J by 0 bases, with 10 bases between the two germline ends. The CDR3 bases are TGTGCCAGCAGTGCCGTAGCCGCAACTAATGAAAAACTGTTTTTT. As protein: CASSAVAATNEKLFF.

The rearrangement joins TRBV4-1 to TRBJ2-3, with 9 positions matching TRBD1. Germline V gene sequence: CDR1 MGHRA, CDR2 YSYEKL. There are 15 residues in the CDR3. The J segment lost 4 bases and the V segment lost 3 bases, leaving 5 bases of the junction unmatched. In DNA form, the CDR3 reads TGCGCCAGCAGCCAGACAGGGGGGACCGCAGATACGCAGTATTTT. Translated, it gives CASSQTGGTADTQYF.

V is TRBV7-4 and J is TRBJ2-3; D remains unclear. The CDR3 consists of 13 residues. Trimming took off 5 bases at V and 5 bases at J, with 11 bases between the two ends. Germline V CDR1 and CDR2: SGHVT, SQSDAQ. The CDR3 DNA sequence: TGTGCCAGCAGCCAAGCCGGGCTAGATACGCAGTATTTT. As protein: CASSQAGLDTQYF.

The chain uses TRBV18 and TRBJ2-3; 9 bases agree with TRBD2. The CDR3 consists of 15 residues. Germline CDR1 is KGHSH and CDR2 is LQKENI. With V trimmed by 3 bases and J by 2 bases, 3 bases remained unmatched. CDR3 in DNA: TGTGCCAGCTCACCGGGACTAGCTTCCACAGATACGCAGTATTTT. This codes for CASSPGLASTDTQYF. Based on the CDR3 plus reference TRBV18 and TRBJ2-3, the full variable domain is NAGVMQNPRHLVRRRGQEARLRCSPMKGHSHVYWYRQLPEEGLKFMVYLQKENIIDESGMPKERFSAEFPKEGPSILRIQQVVRGDSAAYFCASSPGLASTDTQYFGPGTRLTVL.

The CDR3 DNA is TGTGCCAGCAGCAGGGACAGGAGGGACACCGGGGAGCTGTTTTTT. Its protein product is CASSRDRRDTGELFF. The V and J genes are TRBV6-4 and TRBJ2-2; 8 positions match TRBD1. Trimming removed 6 bases from V and 3 bases from J; junction bases left unmatched: 6. Germline V gives CDR1 MRHNA, CDR2 SNTAGT. The CDR3 runs to 15 residues.

The chain links TRBV4-1 to TRBJ1-4; 7 nucleotides agree with TRBD1. Per germline, CDR1 MGHRA and CDR2 YSYEKL. V lost 1 base and J lost 8; bases outside the gene matches: 4. This CDR3 is 14 amino acids long. This CDR3 is CASSQGQGREKLFF. The DNA of the CDR3 is TGCGCCAGCAGCCAAGGACAGGGTCGAGAAAAACTGTTTTTT.

The chain couples TRBV12-5 to TRBJ1-5, with unresolved D. Looked up from germline, CDR1 is LGHNT and CDR2 is FRNRAP. The CDR3 is made up of 12 amino acids. CDR3 loop: CASNPGGGPQHF. CDR3 bases: TGTGCCAGCAATCCGGGAGGAGGGCCCCAGCATTTT.

V usage is TRBV25-1 and J usage is TRBJ2-7; tentative D call: TRBD2 (6 bases). Germline V gives CDR1 MGHDK, CDR2 SYGVNS. V was shortened by 4 bases and J by 6 bases, with 10 bases between the two germline ends. This CDR3 has 12 residues. The CDR3 region is CASSAGGVEQYF. CDR3 nucleotides: TGTGCCAGCAGTGCCGGCGGGGTCGAGCAGTACTTC.

The chain is built from TRBV18 and TRBJ1-1; TRBD1 aligns across 7 bases. CDR3 length: 12 amino acids. Germline CDR1 and CDR2: KGHSH and LQKENI. With 4 bases clipped from V and 6 bases from J, the junction kept 2 bases outside the gene matches. The CDR3, as DNA: TGTGCCAGCTCACACGGACAGGCTGAAGCTTTCTTT. It translates to CASSHGQAEAFF.

The gene calls are TRBV19 and TRBJ2-5; maybe TRBD2 (5 bases). Deletions cut 3 bases from V and 5 bases from J, with 16 bases between. This CDR3 contains 15 residues. Germline V CDR1 and CDR2: LNHDA, SQIVND (reference sequence). In nucleotides, the CDR3 is TGTGCCAGTAGTATCCCGGGATCCCTCCGCGAGACCCAGTACTTC. It translates to CASSIPGSLRETQYF. Based on the CDR3 plus reference TRBV19 and TRBJ2-5, the full variable domain is DGGITQSPKYLFRKEGQNVTLSCEQNLNHDAMYWYRQDPGQGLRLIYYSQIVNDFQKGDIAEGYSVSREKKESFPLTVTSAQKNPTAFYLCASSIPGSLRETQYFGPGTRLLVL.

This chain uses TRBV30 with TRBJ1-4; maybe TRBD1 (6 bases). Trimming left V 2 bases short and J 8 bases short, with 12 bases between. This CDR3 is built from 13 residues. Germline CDR1 reads GTSNPN; CDR2 reads SVGIG (reference sequence). CDR3 residues: CAWSKGGPEKLFF. The CDR3 region has the DNA TGTGCCTGGAGTAAGGGGGGCCCCGAAAAACTGTTTTTT.

This chain uses TRBV29-1 with TRBJ2-3; TRBD1 might be the D (5 bases). Germline values: CDR1 SQVTM, CDR2 ANQGSEA. This CDR3 comprises 14 residues. The V end was cut by 7 bases, the J end by 2 bases, with 16 bases between. The CDR3 bases are TGCAGCGCCCGAACGCCGACAGTCACAGATACGCAGTATTTT. It translates to CSARTPTVTDTQYF.

In this sample, this clone turned up once. CDR3 in amino acids: CASSEQGISSYEQYF. CDR3 sequence (DNA): TGTGCCAGCAGTGAACAGGGAATTAGCTCCTACGAGCAGTACTTC. The V and J genes are TRBV28 and TRBJ2-7; maybe TRBD1 (6 bases). V lost 5 bases and J 0 bases, leaving 14 bases between the germline ends. The CDR3 extends over 15 amino acids. The germline CDR1 and CDR2 sequences are MDHEN and SYDVKM.

The chain employs TRBV11-1 and TRBJ1-3, with TRBD1 matching 7 bases. CDR1 is SGHAT and CDR2 is FQDESV in the germline V gene (reference sequence). The CDR3 loop spans 18 amino acids. Trimming removed 4 bases from V and 8 bases from J; junction bases left unmatched: 20. The chain's CDR3 is CASSYNPGTEIGGDTIYF. CDR3 in DNA: TGTGCCAGCAGCTACAATCCCGGGACAGAGATTGGAGGCGACACCATATATTTT.

This chain links TRBV5-1 with TRBJ2-2; D might be TRBD1 (6 bases). The CDR3 has 14 residues. V lost 5 bases and J 6 bases, leaving 14 bases between the germline ends. Germline V gives CDR1 SGHRS, CDR2 YFSETQ. CDR3 in amino acids: CASSRDIEAGELFF. CDR3 nucleotides: TGCGCCAGCAGTAGGGACATCGAGGCCGGGGAGCTGTTTTTT.

V usage is TRBV16 and J usage is TRBJ2-7, with unresolved D. The CDR3 is 13 residues long. Trimming stripped 1 base from V and 4 bases from J, with 8 bases between. CDR1 is KGHSY, CDR2 FQNENV, per germline. The CDR3 region is CASSQFGVYEQYF. As DNA, the CDR3 is TGTGCCAGCAGCCAATTCGGCGTTTACGAGCAGTACTTC.

The CDR3 DNA sequence: TGCAGCGTTGAAAGGACGGTACAAGAGACCCAGTACTTC. This sequence encodes CSVERTVQETQYF. The chain is built from TRBV29-1 and TRBJ2-5, with D unresolved. V lost 2 bases and J lost 2, with 9 bases in between. Germline V gene lookup returns CDR1 SQVTM and CDR2 ANQGSEA. The length of the CDR3 is 13 residues.